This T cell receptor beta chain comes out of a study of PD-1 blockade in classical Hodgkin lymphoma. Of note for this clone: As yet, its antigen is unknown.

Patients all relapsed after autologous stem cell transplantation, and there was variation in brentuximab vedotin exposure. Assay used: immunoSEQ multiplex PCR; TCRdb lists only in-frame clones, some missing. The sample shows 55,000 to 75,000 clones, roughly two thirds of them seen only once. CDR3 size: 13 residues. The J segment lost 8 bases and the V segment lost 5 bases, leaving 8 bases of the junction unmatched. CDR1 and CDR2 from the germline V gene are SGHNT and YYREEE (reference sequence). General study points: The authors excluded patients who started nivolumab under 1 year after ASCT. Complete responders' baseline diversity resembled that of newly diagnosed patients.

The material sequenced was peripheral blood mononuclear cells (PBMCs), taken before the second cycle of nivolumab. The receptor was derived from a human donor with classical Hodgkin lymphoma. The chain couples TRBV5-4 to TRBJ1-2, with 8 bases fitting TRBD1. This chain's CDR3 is CASSLDRVGGYTF. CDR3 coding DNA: TGTGCCAGCAGTCTGGACAGGGTGGGGGGCTACACCTTC.